These 22 T cell receptor beta chains were sequenced from one sample in a study of blood T cell repertoires in COVID-19. Produced via immunoSEQ multiplex PCR; TCRdb's table is partial and in-frame only. Of about 200,000 clones detected, 80% to 90% appear once; the ten largest clones hold 8.5% to 12%. Sequenced input: peripheral blood. The receptors here all came from an elderly woman with acute or convalescent COVID-19.

The rearrangement uses TRBV2 and TRBJ1-1; D is ambiguous. CDR3 length: 15 amino acids. Germline-derived CDR1 and CDR2 are SNHLY and FYNNEI. Trimming pared 7 bases from V and 0 bases from J, leaving 15 bases between. The DNA for the CDR3 is TGTGCCAGCATGGGGTTAGCGAACATGAACACTGAAGCTTTCTTT. Protein: CASMGLANMNTEAFF. Full variable domain (missing parts from reference TRBV2 and TRBJ1-1): EPEVTQTPSHQVTQMGQEVILRCVPISNHLYFYWYRQILGQKVEFLVSFYNNEISEKSEIFDDQFSVERPDGSNFTLKIRSTKLEDSAMYFCASMGLANMNTEAFFGQGTRLTVV.

The gene calls are TRBV7-8 and TRBJ2-1; D is uncertain. The V end lost 1 base, the J end lost 9 bases, and 16 bases lay between the germline ends. Germline V CDR1 and CDR2: SGHVS, FQNEAQ. The CDR3 contains 15 residues. The CDR3 is CASSLVRSQAGEQFF. For the CDR3, the DNA is TGTGCCAGCAGCTTAGTTCGCTCCCAAGCTGGTGAGCAGTTCTTC.

This clone is a singleton in its sample. The chain links TRBV7-8 to TRBJ2-1; TRBD1 might be the D (5 bases). V shed 1 base and J shed 4 bases, with 14 bases lying between them. The CDR3 contains 16 residues. CDR1 is SGHVS, CDR2 FQNEAQ, per germline. DNA of the CDR3: TGTGCCAGCAGCTTAGACAGGCCTAGAACGTACAATGAGCAGTTCTTC. Translated: CASSLDRPRTYNEQFF.

Only a few counts were recorded for this clone. The chain employs TRBV6-1 and TRBJ1-1; no firm D call. The CDR3 runs 16 residues. V was clipped by 2 bases and J by 4 bases, with 17 bases between them. The germline CDR1 and CDR2 sequences are MNHNS and SASEGT. CDR3 sequence (DNA): TGTGCCAGCAGTGAAATAGTGTCCGGAGGCATCACTGAAGCTTTCTTT. This sequence encodes CASSEIVSGGITEAFF.

This clone has only a few counts. The chain links TRBV3-1 (or the pseudogene TRBV3-2) to TRBJ2-3; D gene unclear. Germline V gives CDR1 LGHDT, CDR2 YNNKEL (reference sequence). V gave up 4 bases and J gave up 0 bases, with 11 bases separating them. There are 15 residues in the CDR3. In DNA form, the CDR3 reads TGTGCCAGCAGCCTCGAGCAACTAAGCACAGATACGCAGTATTTT. It encodes CASSLEQLSTDTQYF.

This clone was seen only once. This chain uses TRBV5-1 with TRBJ1-6; D is uncertain. CDR1 SGHRS and CDR2 YFSETQ come from the germline V gene. V was shortened by 1 base and J by 8 bases, with 13 bases between the two germline ends. CDR3 length equals 15 residues. The CDR3 DNA is TGCGCCAGCAGCTTGAACAGTGGAACGGATTCACCCCTCCACTTT. Translating gives CASSLNSGTDSPLHF.

For the CDR3, the DNA is TGTGCCAGCAGCCAAGGGACAGGTTTGGGTGAGCAGTTCTTC. This translates into CASSQGTGLGEQFF. The genes are TRBV3-1 (or the pseudogene TRBV3-2) and TRBJ2-1; 7 nucleotides line up with TRBD1. Germline CDR1 and CDR2: LGHDT and YNNKEL (reference sequence). The junction had 6 bases not matched to a gene; V was cut back by 1 base and J by 9 bases. CDR3 size: 14 residues.

V usage is TRBV28 and J usage is TRBJ1-5; tentatively, D is TRBD1 (5 bases). Trimming took off 6 bases at V and 3 bases at J, with 15 bases between the two ends. The V gene's germline CDR1 is MDHEN and CDR2 SYDVKM. CDR3 length: 15 residues. DNA of the CDR3: TGTGCCAGCAGCTCCCGGGGGGGGTTCAATCAGCCCCAGCATTTT. It encodes CASSSRGGFNQPQHF. Full variable domain (outside the CDR3, taken from reference TRBV28 and TRBJ1-5): DVKVTQSSRYLVKRTGEKVFLECVQDMDHENMFWYRQDPGLGLRLIYFSYDVKMKEKGDIPEGYSVSREKKERFSLILESASTNQTSMYLCASSSRGGFNQPQHFGDGTRLSIL.

The J gene is TRBJ2-7, the V gene TRBV6-5; a possible D gene is TRBD2 (6 bases). Between the trimmed V and J ends, which lost 7 bases and 6 bases, there was a span of 16 bases. This CDR3 comprises 13 residues. Germline loops: CDR1 MNHEY, CDR2 SVGAGI. The CDR3 DNA reads as TGTGCCAGCACTCGACGCGGGGATGGCGAGCAGTACTTC. It is translated as CASTRRGDGEQYF.

Here the CDR3 reads CASRTGAGNTIYF. CDR3 sequence (DNA): TGTGCCAGCAGAACAGGGGCTGGAAACACCATATATTTT. The V call is TRBV28, the J call TRBJ1-3; 7 nucleotides line up with TRBD1. J gave up 2 bases and V 6 bases, and 1 base lay outside the gene matches. The length of the CDR3 is 13 residues. The germline V gene has CDR1 MDHEN and CDR2 SYDVKM.

The chain is built from TRBV5-5 and TRBJ2-1; 8 bases match TRBD1. Trimming cost V 4 bases and J 4 bases; bases outside gene matches: 22. The CDR3 consists of 20 residues. Germline values: CDR1 SGHKS, CDR2 YYEKEE (reference sequence). The CDR3 DNA reads as TGTGCCAGCAGCCCAGTTCAACGATTACAGGGGGAAGCTACGTACAATGAGCAGTTCTTC. Amino acid sequence: CASSPVQRLQGEATYNEQFF.

This rearrangement joins TRBV7-3 to TRBJ2-3; D remains ambiguous. The V gene's germline CDR1 is SGHTA and CDR2 FQGTGA. The CDR3 has 13 amino acids. V lost 1 base and J lost 4, with 6 bases in between. The DNA for the CDR3 is TGTGCCAGCAGCTTAAATCTTGCAGATACGCAGTATTTT. Encoded protein: CASSLNLADTQYF.

The chain has TRBV6-6 and TRBJ2-7; 11 positions match TRBD1. There are 15 residues in the CDR3. The germline V gene has CDR1 MNHNY and CDR2 SVGAGI (reference sequence). The junction had 6 bases not matched to a gene; V was cut back by 7 bases and J by 1 base. The CDR3 sequence: CASKGQGASSYEQYF. CDR3 DNA sequence: TGTGCCAGCAAAGGACAGGGGGCCTCTTCCTACGAGCAGTACTTC.

The chain joins TRBV7-2 to TRBJ2-5, with D maybe TRBD2 (6 bases). In germline, CDR1 is SGHTA, CDR2 FQGNSA. V was clipped by 1 base and J by 4 bases, with 16 bases between them. The CDR3 has 16 amino acids. CDR3 residues: CASSLVGSGSTETQYF. The DNA of the CDR3 is TGTGCCAGCAGCTTAGTGGGATCCGGGAGTACAGAGACCCAGTACTTC.

CDR3 protein: CASSQALSGETQYF. CDR3 coding DNA: TGTGCCAGCAGCCAAGCCTTGAGTGGAGAGACCCAGTACTTC. The chain couples TRBV4-2 to TRBJ2-5; D is undetermined. The CDR3 sequence is 14 residues long. V was pared by 1 base and J by 4 bases, with 10 bases between. Germline values: CDR1 LGHNA, CDR2 YNFKEQ.

The chain recombines TRBV5-1 with TRBJ2-7; 8 nucleotides align to TRBD1. CDR3 size: 14 residues. Germline loops: CDR1 SGHRS, CDR2 YFSETQ. J lost 4 bases, V lost 8 bases, and 11 bases had no gene match. The CDR3, as DNA: TGCGCCAGTAGACAGGGGTCCCCCCTTTACGAGCAGTACTTC. Protein: CASRQGSPLYEQYF.

The rearrangement joins TRBV19 to TRBJ1-2; 9 bases fit TRBD1. From germline, CDR1 is LNHDA and CDR2 SQIVND (reference sequence). J was trimmed by 4 bases and V by 3 bases; bases with no gene match: 3. This CDR3 contains 14 residues. DNA for the CDR3: TGTGCCAGTAGTATTCCGGGACAGGGCTATGGCTACACCTTC. Translated: CASSIPGQGYGYTF. Full variable domain (outside the CDR3, taken from reference TRBV19 and TRBJ1-2): DGGITQSPKYLFRKEGQNVTLSCEQNLNHDAMYWYRQDPGQGLRLIYYSQIVNDFQKGDIAEGYSVSREKKESFPLTVTSAQKNPTAFYLCASSIPGQGYGYTFGSGTRLTVV.

This chain connects TRBV5-6 to TRBJ2-7, with D possibly matching TRBD2 (6 bases). V gave up 2 bases and J gave up 2 bases, with 11 bases separating them. The CDR3 extends over 14 amino acids. Germline lookup yields CDR1 SGHDT and CDR2 YYEEEE. For the CDR3, the DNA is TGTGCCAGCAGCTTAGGGAGGACACCCTACGAGCAGTACTTC. Translating gives CASSLGRTPYEQYF.

This clone was counted only a few times. The V and J genes are TRBV9 and TRBJ2-1, with D unresolved. CDR1 is SGDLS, CDR2 YYNGEE, per germline. The germline V and J ends were trimmed by 0 bases and 0 bases, with 13 bases remaining between them. This CDR3 is built from 17 residues. The CDR3 sequence is CASSVGSLAGSYNEQFF. CDR3 sequence (DNA): TGTGCCAGCAGCGTAGGCAGTCTTGCTGGCTCCTACAATGAGCAGTTCTTC.

The chain is built from TRBV7-2 and TRBJ2-7; D uncertain. Germline loops: CDR1 SGHTA, CDR2 FQGNSA. The CDR3 consists of 12 residues. Trimming removed 3 bases from V and 3 bases from J, with 6 bases in between. CDR3 bases: TGTGCCAGCAGCTTTCAGTTCTACGAGCAGTACTTC. It codes for CASSFQFYEQYF.

This clone came up a few times. V gene TRBV7-2 combines with J gene TRBJ1-2, with D possibly being TRBD1 (6 bases). Germline assignment: CDR1 SGHTA and CDR2 FQGNSA. V was cut by 5 bases and J by 3 bases, with 19 bases left in between. This CDR3 is built from 16 residues. CDR3 sequence (DNA): TGTGCCAGCAGCCCACGAACCGGACAGTTTGACTATGGCTACACCTTC. This encodes CASSPRTGQFDYGYTF. Complete variable domain (other parts from reference TRBV7-2 and TRBJ1-2): GAGVSQSPSNKVTEKGKDVELRCDPISGHTALYWYRQSLGQGLEFLIYFQGNSAPDKSGLPSDRFSAERTGGSVSTLTIQRTQQEDSAVYLCASSPRTGQFDYGYTFGSGTRLTVV.

The CDR3 reads CASSQEGSYNSPLHF. The DNA for the CDR3 is TGCGCCAGCAGTCAGGAGGGCTCCTATAATTCACCCCTCCACTTT. The chain uses TRBV23-1 and TRBJ1-6; D gene uncertain. TRBV23-1 is noted as an ORF with a role that remains uncertain. The CDR3 extends over 15 amino acids. Trimming pared 3 bases from V and 0 bases from J, leaving 6 bases between.